This T cell receptor beta chain was recovered during a study of blood T cell repertoires in COVID-19 (dated by TCRdb to 2020 to 2022). About the full investigation: Collaborator samples came from the United States, Italy and Spain and covered acute and convalescent phases of COVID-19. The material from the prospective study consisted of cDNA or gDNA derived from T cells, B-cell-depleted T cells, or PBMCs. The dataset comprised deeply sampled blood TCRbeta repertoires from subjects exposed to, actively infected with, or recovered from COVID-19. The repertoires were released in a freely available public database meant as a resource for research on the immune response to SARS-CoV-2. The samples were drawn from the first 160 participants of the ongoing ImmuneRACE study and from 1,254 subjects provided by 6 global collaborators. Nearly every sample came with metadata listing a de-identified subject ID, COVID-19 status, age in years and sex. Where HLA class I and class II types were available, the types were taken from metadata supplied by the sample provider, not from assay-based typing. General conclusions and limits of the study: Clinical and demographic metadata were provided uncurated, with the amount varying by source and participant.

Counted from cysteine to phenylalanine, this CDR3 has 15 amino acids. Only the CDR3 part of the read is kept: 45 bases, read in frame from the first base. Taken from the germline V gene, the CDR1 and CDR2 loops are MNHEY and SVGAGI. V and J are trimmed by 5 bases and 2 bases, and the gene matches miss 4 bases of the junction. Collaborating institutions collected whole blood in K2EDTA tubes following their own protocols. For TCRbeta analysis, collaborator samples were shipped as frozen whole blood, as isolated PBMCs, or as DNA extracted from either sample type. For this clone: Its antigen specificity is not known. The input lacks base qualities; no much larger clone sits a single base away.

TCRbeta CDR3 regions were amplified from genomic DNA using the immunoSEQ Assay, a bias-controlled multiplex PCR. For the original study's pipeline: Nucleated cell counts per sample were estimated from amplification of reference gene primers within the assay. To quantify the absolute abundance of each unique TCRbeta CDR3 rearrangement, sequence reads were collapsed and filtered. For each sample, productive Simpson clonality was calculated as the square root of Simpson's diversity index across productive rearrangements. Not all clones reach the TCRdb copy of this immuneACCESS table, which keeps in-frame sequences only. Checked studies attribute under half of the gap to unresolved V genes and leave the rest unexplained. That table furnishes V, J and clone size, whereas the DNA furnished D and trimming. For this sample there are about 20,000 clones; 70% to 90% appear just once. Together, the top ten hold around 29% of the sample.

The clonotype was recovered from a human donor with active COVID-19. The donor label of this sample is uncertain. Sequencing was done on a sample of peripheral blood. This chain joins TRBV6-5 to TRBJ2-5, with TRBD2 matching 11 junction bases. Here the CDR3 is given as CASSKTSGSQETQYF. In nucleotide form, the sequence is TGTGCCAGCAGTAAAACTAGCGGGAGTCAAGAGACCCAGTACTTC.